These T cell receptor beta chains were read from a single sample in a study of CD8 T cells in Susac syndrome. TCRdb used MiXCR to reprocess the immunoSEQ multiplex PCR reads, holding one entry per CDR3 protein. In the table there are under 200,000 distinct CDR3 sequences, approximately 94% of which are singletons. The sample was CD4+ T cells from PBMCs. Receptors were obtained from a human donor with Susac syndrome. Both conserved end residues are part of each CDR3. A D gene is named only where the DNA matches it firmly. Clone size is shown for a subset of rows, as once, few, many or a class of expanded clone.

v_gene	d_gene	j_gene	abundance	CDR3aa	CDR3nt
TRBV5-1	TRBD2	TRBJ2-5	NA	CASGDPKTSGQETQYF	TGCGCCAGCGGGGACCCCAAGACTAGCGGACAAGAGACCCAGTACTTC
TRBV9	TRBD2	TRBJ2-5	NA	CASTLSPSGGETQYF	TGTGCCAGCACCTTAAGTCCCTCGGGGGGGGAGACCCAGTACTTC
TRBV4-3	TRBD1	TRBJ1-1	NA	CASSREDRSSAFF	TGCGCCAGCAGCCGGGAGGACAGGTCCTCGGCTTTCTTT
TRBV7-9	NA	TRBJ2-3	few	CASRRTDTQYF	TGTGCCAGCAGGCGTACAGATACGCAGTATTTT
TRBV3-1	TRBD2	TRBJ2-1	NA	CASSQGLAGVYEQFF	TGTGCCAGCAGCCAAGGACTAGCGGGGGTTTATGAGCAGTTCTTC
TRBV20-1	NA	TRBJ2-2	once	CSARPATNTGELFF	TGCAGTGCTAGGCCCGCCACTAACACCGGGGAGCTGTTTTTT
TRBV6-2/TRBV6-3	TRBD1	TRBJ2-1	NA	CASSWPGTGGYNEQFF	TGTGCCAGCAGTTGGCCCGGGACAGGGGGCTACAATGAGCAGTTCTTC
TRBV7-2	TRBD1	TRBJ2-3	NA	CASSSYRDRGTDTQYF	TGTGCCAGCAGCTCTTACCGGGACAGGGGCACAGATACGCAGTATTTT
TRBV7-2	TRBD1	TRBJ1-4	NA	CASSSTGLRGEKLFF	TGTGCCAGCAGCTCGACAGGGCTACGTGGTGAAAAACTGTTTTTT
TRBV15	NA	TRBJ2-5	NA	CATSREGTAETQYF	TGTGCCACCAGCAGAGAGGGGACGGCAGAGACCCAGTACTTC
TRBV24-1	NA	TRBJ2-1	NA	CATSGWGADNEQFF	TGTGCCACCAGTGGATGGGGGGCCGACAATGAGCAGTTCTTC
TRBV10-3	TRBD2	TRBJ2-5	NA	CAISSGVTPQETQYF	TGTGCCATCAGTAGCGGGGTGACACCCCAAGAGACCCAGTACTTC
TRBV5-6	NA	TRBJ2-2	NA	CASRTTNTGELFF	TGTGCCAGCCGGACAACCAACACCGGGGAGCTGTTTTTT
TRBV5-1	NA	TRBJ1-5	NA	CASSTSAGEQPQHF	TGCGCCAGCAGCACGTCCGCAGGCGAACAGCCCCAGCATTTT
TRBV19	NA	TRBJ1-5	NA	CASSTERINQPQHF	TGTGCCAGTAGTACGGAGCGCATCAATCAGCCCCAGCATTTT
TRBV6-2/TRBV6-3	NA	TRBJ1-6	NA	CASSTPPNSPLHF	TGTGCCAGCAGTACGCCTCCGAATTCACCCCTCCACTTT